The 32 T cell receptor beta chains in this list originate from one sample, sequenced in a study of blood T cell repertoires in COVID-19. Data came from immunoSEQ multiplex PCR; TCRdb stores just in-frame clones and leaves some out. The table has 100,000 or so clones, 85% seen once. The sequencing input was peripheral blood. All receptors come from a man aged 50 or older with active or convalescent COVID-19.

The chain employs TRBV28 and TRBJ1-5; 7 bases match TRBD1. The junction had 10 bases not matched to a gene; V was cut back by 4 bases and J by 4 bases. The CDR3 consists of 16 residues. Germline assignment: CDR1 MDHEN and CDR2 SYDVKM. In nucleotides, the CDR3 is TGTGCCAGCAGTTCCTTAACGACAGGGTCTAATCAGCCCCAGCATTTT. Amino acids: CASSSLTTGSNQPQHF.

The chain uses TRBV28 and TRBJ2-7; D might be TRBD1 (5 bases). The CDR3 extends over 12 amino acids. Trimming shortened V by 8 bases and J by 4 bases, and 12 bases separated the two germline ends. Germline lookup yields CDR1 MDHEN and CDR2 SYDVKM. The CDR3 loop reads CASETERYEQYF. The DNA of the CDR3 is TGTGCCAGCGAGACAGAAAGATACGAGCAGTACTTC.

The genes are TRBV6-5 and TRBJ1-5; a possible D gene is TRBD1 (6 bases). CDR3 length equals 15 residues. Germline assignment: CDR1 MNHEY and CDR2 SVGAGI. Trimming took off 4 bases at V and 7 bases at J, with 17 bases between the two ends. The CDR3 bases are TGTGCCAGCAGTTCCTCGAACAGGGTGAGCCAGCCCCAGCATTTT. Its protein is CASSSSNRVSQPQHF.

The V and J genes are TRBV11-3 and TRBJ2-7, with 8 bases matching TRBD1. The CDR3 is 15 amino acids. Germline V CDR1 and CDR2: SGHNT, YENEEA. The trim removed 4 bases at V and 4 bases at J, leaving 9 bases unmatched. CDR3 nucleotide sequence: TGTGCCAGCAGCTCATTCCCACAGGGGGAATACGAGCAGTACTTC. Amino acids: CASSSFPQGEYEQYF. Looking up the rest from reference TRBV11-3 and TRBJ2-7 gives the full variable domain: EAGVVQSPRYKIIEKKQPVAFWCNPISGHNTLYWYLQNLGQGPELLIRYENEEAVDDSQLPKDRFSAERLKGVDSTLKIQPAELGDSAVYLCASSSFPQGEYEQYFGPGTRLTVT.

This sequence joins TRBV3-1 (or the pseudogene TRBV3-2) and TRBJ2-7; TRBD2 matches at 9 bases. From germline, CDR1 is LGHDT and CDR2 YNNKEL (reference sequence). The V segment lost 1 base and the J segment 5 bases; nucleotides outside the gene matches: 9. The CDR3 is 16 amino acids. The DNA for the CDR3 is TGTGCCAGCAGCCAAGGCTGGCATAGCGGGAGCCACGAGCAGTACTTC. Residues: CASSQGWHSGSHEQYF.

The CDR3 region is CSVVSSGIEKNEQFF. The CDR3 coding sequence is TGCAGCGTTGTATCTAGCGGGATTGAGAAAAATGAGCAGTTCTTC. The chain combines TRBV29-1 with TRBJ2-1; 9 bases fit TRBD2. From germline, CDR1 is SQVTM and CDR2 ANQGSEA. With V trimmed by 4 bases and J by 7 bases, 11 bases remained unmatched. The CDR3 spans 15 residues.

This clone was recorded only once. This rearrangement joins TRBV18 to TRBJ1-3, with D unclear. V was trimmed by 0 bases and J by 0 bases, leaving 12 bases between them. CDR1 is KGHSH, CDR2 LQKENI, per germline. The CDR3 is made up of 17 amino acids. CDR3 nucleotide sequence: TGTGCCAGCTCACCACCGGCGGGTAGGATCTCTGGAAACACCATATATTTT. This codes for CASSPPAGRISGNTIYF.

The chain is built from TRBV7-2 and TRBJ2-1; 12 nucleotides agree with TRBD2. In germline, CDR1 is SGHTA, CDR2 FQGNSA. Trimming at V came to 3 bases and at J to 8 bases, leaving 8 bases not matched to a gene. The CDR3 has 16 residues. The CDR3 region is CASSFYPSGRADEQFF. CDR3 sequence (DNA): TGTGCCAGCAGCTTTTACCCTAGCGGGAGGGCCGATGAGCAGTTCTTC. Full variable domain (outside the CDR3, taken from reference TRBV7-2 and TRBJ2-1): GAGVSQSPSNKVTEKGKDVELRCDPISGHTALYWYRQSLGQGLEFLIYFQGNSAPDKSGLPSDRFSAERTGGSVSTLTIQRTQQEDSAVYLCASSFYPSGRADEQFFGPGTRLTVL.

The J gene is TRBJ2-7, the V gene TRBV11-1, with TRBD1 matching 10 bases. V was clipped by 4 bases and J by 4 bases; unmatched bases: 4. The CDR3 contains 14 residues. Germline CDR1 is SGHAT and CDR2 is FQDESV (reference sequence). For the CDR3, the DNA is TGTGCCAGCAGCTCGGACAGGGGGTATTACGAGCAGTACTTC. Translating gives CASSSDRGYYEQYF.

The rearrangement uses TRBV29-1 and TRBJ2-1; 7 bases match TRBD2. Unmatched junction bases numbered 7, after V lost 5 bases and J lost 0 bases. This CDR3 has 15 amino acids. The germline CDR1 and CDR2 sequences are SQVTM and ANQGSEA. In DNA form, the CDR3 reads TGCAGCGTTACCTTAGCGGGTAGCTCCTACAATGAGCAGTTCTTC. Protein sequence: CSVTLAGSSYNEQFF.

The chain couples TRBV11-2 to TRBJ2-3; 8 nucleotides align to TRBD1. This CDR3 has 17 residues. The germline V gene encodes CDR1 SGHAT and CDR2 FQNNGV. Trimming removed 5 bases from V and 1 base from J; junction bases left unmatched: 11. The CDR3 nucleotides are TGTGCCAGCAGCCTACAACTGGCACAGGGGGGCACAGATACGCAGTATTTT. This sequence encodes CASSLQLAQGGTDTQYF.

This chain joins TRBV6-2 or TRBV6-3 and TRBJ2-5; D is perhaps TRBD2 (5 bases). The V end was cut by 5 bases, the J end by 5 bases, with 15 bases between. CDR3 length: 14 residues. Germline V lookup: CDR1 MNHEY, CDR2 SVGEGT. CDR3 amino acids: CASSPTSGLETQYF. Written as DNA, the CDR3 is TGTGCCAGCAGTCCGACATCGGGGTTGGAGACCCAGTACTTC.

The gene calls are TRBV19 and TRBJ2-3, with 8 positions matching TRBD2. This CDR3 spans 14 amino acids. Per the germline V gene, CDR1 is LNHDA and CDR2 is SQIVND (reference sequence). J was trimmed by 1 base and V by 4 bases; bases with no gene match: 1. CDR3 sequence: CASSTAGGTDTQYF. The CDR3 coding sequence is TGTGCCAGTAGTACAGCGGGAGGCACAGATACGCAGTATTTT.

The chain employs TRBV28 and TRBJ1-2, with 8 bases identical to TRBD1. In germline, CDR1 is MDHEN, CDR2 SYDVKM. The CDR3 sequence is 13 residues long. V was pared by 5 bases and J by 8 bases, with 7 bases of the junction left unmatched. CDR3 amino acids: CASSQTDRGGYTF. The CDR3 nucleotides read TGTGCCAGCAGTCAAACCGACAGGGGAGGCTACACCTTC.

The chain employs TRBV5-1 and TRBJ2-3; possibly TRBD2 for D (5 bases). Trimming took off 0 bases at V and 0 bases at J, with 5 bases between the two ends. This CDR3 has 14 residues. Germline loops: CDR1 SGHRS, CDR2 YFSETQ. CDR3 in DNA: TGCGCCAGCAGCTTGGGGGAGAGCACAGATACGCAGTATTTT. Protein sequence: CASSLGESTDTQYF.

The chain carries TRBV3-1 (or the pseudogene TRBV3-2) and TRBJ1-2, with D tentatively TRBD1 (6 bases). The CDR3 runs to 15 residues. Germline CDR1 is LGHDT and CDR2 is YNNKEL (reference sequence). Trimming took 5 bases from V and 5 from J, leaving 18 bases between them. The CDR3, as DNA: TGTGCCAGCAGCTACGAATCCCGGGACACTTATGGCTACACCTTC. Protein: CASSYESRDTYGYTF.

V gene TRBV6-2 or TRBV6-3 combines with J gene TRBJ2-5, with TRBD1 identical over 9 bases. The CDR3 is 14 residues long. Germline CDR1 reads MNHEY; CDR2 reads SVGEGT. J was trimmed by 5 bases and V by 5 bases; bases with no gene match: 6. CDR3 residues: CASSPGTGLETQYF. In DNA form, the CDR3 reads TGTGCCAGCAGTCCCGGGACAGGGTTGGAGACCCAGTACTTC.

This chain uses TRBV24-1 with TRBJ2-1, with D unresolved. Germline assignment: CDR1 KGHDR and CDR2 SFDVKD. The CDR3 extends over 15 amino acids. V was trimmed by 3 bases and J by 0 bases, leaving 8 bases between them. This chain's CDR3 is CATSDPRGSYNEQFF. The DNA for the CDR3 is TGTGCCACCAGTGATCCGCGCGGCTCCTACAATGAGCAGTTCTTC.

The chain has TRBV25-1 and TRBJ1-1; TRBD1 is a possible D gene (5 bases). Germline V lookup: CDR1 MGHDK, CDR2 SYGVNS. Trimming stripped 4 bases from V and 7 bases from J, with 10 bases between. This CDR3 has 12 amino acids. The CDR3 region is CASSAGGGEAFF. CDR3 DNA sequence: TGTGCCAGCAGTGCGGGGGGTGGTGAAGCTTTCTTT.

The chain links TRBV18 to TRBJ1-2; D uncertain. Germline lookup yields CDR1 KGHSH and CDR2 LQKENI. This CDR3 is built from 16 residues. Trimming stripped 2 bases from V and 5 bases from J, with 18 bases between. The CDR3 loop is CASSPYEQSDRYGYTF. The CDR3 DNA sequence: TGTGCCAGCTCACCATATGAACAGAGTGATCGGTATGGCTACACCTTC.

The chain is built from TRBV6-1 and TRBJ2-7, with 8 bases aligning to TRBD1. The CDR3 extends over 14 amino acids. V dropped 2 bases and J dropped 3; count of bases not matched to a gene: 3. Germline CDR1 reads MNHNS; CDR2 reads SASEGT. The CDR3: CASSETGTGYEQYF. For the CDR3, the DNA is TGTGCCAGCAGTGAAACCGGGACAGGCTACGAGCAGTACTTC.

The genes are TRBV29-1 and TRBJ1-1; 7 bases fit TRBD1. The ends lost 4 bases at V and 2 bases at J; junction bases unmatched: 7. The CDR3 has 14 residues. Germline V gene data show CDR1 as SQVTM and CDR2 as ANQGSEA. The CDR3 nucleotides are TGCAGCGTTGCGGCCGGGACAGCCAACACTGAAGCTTTCTTT. Amino acid sequence: CSVAAGTANTEAFF. Full variable domain (outside the CDR3, taken from reference TRBV29-1 and TRBJ1-1): SAVISQKPSRDICQRGTSLTIQCQVDSQVTMMFWYRQQPGQSLTLIATANQGSEATYESGFVIDKFPISRPNLTFSTLTVSNMSPEDSSIYLCSVAAGTANTEAFFGQGTRLTVV.

The chain has TRBV7-2 and TRBJ2-7; 8 bases are a match to TRBD2. V was clipped by 1 base and J by 11 bases; unmatched bases: 7. The CDR3 length is 13 residues. Germline V CDR1 and CDR2: SGHTA, FQGNSA. CDR3: CASSLEWFSGEYF. The DNA for the CDR3 is TGTGCCAGCAGCTTAGAGTGGTTTAGCGGGGAGTACTTC.

CDR3 sequence: CASSQDGSASGRDEQFF. The CDR3 nucleotides read TGTGCCAGCAGCCAAGATGGGAGTGCTAGCGGGAGGGATGAGCAGTTCTTC. The chain has TRBV4-2 and TRBJ2-1; 12 bases map to TRBD2. The CDR3 runs to 17 residues. Germline V CDR1 and CDR2: LGHNA, YNFKEQ. V dropped 0 bases and J dropped 8; count of bases not matched to a gene: 8.

This clone was seen more than once but under ten times. CDR3: CASSEVGRATGELFF. CDR3 coding DNA: TGTGCCAGCAGTGAGGTCGGGAGGGCTACCGGGGAGCTGTTTTTT. The rearrangement uses TRBV6-1 and TRBJ2-2; 8 bases map to TRBD2. This CDR3 spans 15 amino acids. Germline assignment: CDR1 MNHNS and CDR2 SASEGT. Unmatched junction bases numbered 5, after V lost 3 bases and J lost 5 bases.

This clone was recorded at least ten times. The CDR3 is CASSQPLAGAEDTQYF. The CDR3 DNA sequence: TGTGCCAGCAGCCAACCTCTAGCGGGAGCTGAAGATACGCAGTATTTT. The V call is TRBV9, the J call TRBJ2-3; 10 bases are a match to TRBD2. Germline CDR1 reads SGDLS; CDR2 reads YYNGEE. V lost 4 bases, J lost 5 bases, and 10 bases stayed unmatched. The CDR3 extends over 16 amino acids.

The chain carries TRBV7-2 and TRBJ2-1; 8 positions agree with TRBD2. The CDR3 totals 15 residues. V shed 4 bases, J shed 4 bases, and the junction held 6 bases outside the gene matches. Germline V lookup: CDR1 SGHTA, CDR2 FQGNSA. The DNA for the CDR3 is TGTGCCAGCAGCTCAACTAGCGGACCATACAATGAGCAGTTCTTC. Its translation is CASSSTSGPYNEQFF. The full variable domain, its missing parts supplied by reference TRBV7-2 and TRBJ2-1, is GAGVSQSPSNKVTEKGKDVELRCDPISGHTALYWYRQSLGQGLEFLIYFQGNSAPDKSGLPSDRFSAERTGGSVSTLTIQRTQQEDSAVYLCASSSTSGPYNEQFFGPGTRLTVL.

This clone was seen a few times. The V gene is TRBV7-8, the J gene TRBJ1-4; D is unresolved. CDR3 length equals 15 residues. Trimming removed 1 base at V and 4 bases at J, with 10 bases between. The V gene's germline CDR1 is SGHVS and CDR2 FQNEAQ. The CDR3 loop reads CASSLEEAVNEKLFF. The DNA for the CDR3 is TGTGCCAGCAGCTTAGAGGAGGCGGTTAATGAAAAACTGTTTTTT.

This chain links TRBV6-1 with TRBJ2-1; D possibly corresponds to TRBD1 (6 bases). Per germline, CDR1 MNHNS and CDR2 SASEGT. Trimming stripped 2 bases from V and 6 bases from J, with 14 bases between. This CDR3 region has 15 residues. CDR3 nucleotides: TGTGCCAGCAGTGAATCTGACCAGGGGTTCAATGAGCAGTTCTTC. Protein: CASSESDQGFNEQFF.

The gene calls are TRBV25-1 and TRBJ2-5; D not resolved. The CDR3 length is 15 residues. V lost 3 bases to trimming and J lost 2 bases, with 13 bases between them. The germline V gene has CDR1 MGHDK and CDR2 SYGVNS. The CDR3 DNA reads as TGTGCCAGCAGTGATGTAACAGCCACGCAAGAGACCCAGTACTTC. As protein: CASSDVTATQETQYF. Drawing the rest from reference TRBV25-1 and TRBJ2-5, the complete variable domain is EADIYQTPRYLVIGTGKKITLECSQTMGHDKMYWYQQDPGMELHLIHYSYGVNSTEKGDLSSESTVSRIRTEHFPLTLESARPSHTSQYLCASSDVTATQETQYFGPGTRLLVL.

The chain combines TRBV5-1 with TRBJ1-6, with TRBD1 identical over 10 bases. This CDR3 has 16 residues. Germline CDR1 reads SGHRS; CDR2 reads YFSETQ. V was clipped by 0 bases and J by 8 bases; unmatched bases: 5. CDR3 nucleotide sequence: TGCGCCAGCAGCTTGGACGGACAGGGGGTTGATTCACCCCTCCACTTT. Residues: CASSLDGQGVDSPLHF. The full variable domain, with the rest looked up from reference TRBV5-1 and TRBJ1-6, is KAGVTQTPRYLIKTRGQQVTLSCSPISGHRSVSWYQQTPGQGLQFLFEYFSETQRNKGNFPGRFSGRQFSNSRSEMNVSTLELGDSALYLCASSLDGQGVDSPLHFGNGTRLTVT.

The genes are TRBV7-9 and TRBJ1-4, with TRBD1 as a possible D gene (5 bases). Germline values: CDR1 SEHNR, CDR2 FQNEAQ (reference sequence). This CDR3 has 16 amino acids. Trimming removed 5 bases at V and 6 bases at J, with 19 bases between. This CDR3 reads CASSPRRGVADEKLFF. The DNA of the CDR3 is TGTGCCAGCAGCCCCCGGAGGGGAGTGGCTGATGAAAAACTGTTTTTT.